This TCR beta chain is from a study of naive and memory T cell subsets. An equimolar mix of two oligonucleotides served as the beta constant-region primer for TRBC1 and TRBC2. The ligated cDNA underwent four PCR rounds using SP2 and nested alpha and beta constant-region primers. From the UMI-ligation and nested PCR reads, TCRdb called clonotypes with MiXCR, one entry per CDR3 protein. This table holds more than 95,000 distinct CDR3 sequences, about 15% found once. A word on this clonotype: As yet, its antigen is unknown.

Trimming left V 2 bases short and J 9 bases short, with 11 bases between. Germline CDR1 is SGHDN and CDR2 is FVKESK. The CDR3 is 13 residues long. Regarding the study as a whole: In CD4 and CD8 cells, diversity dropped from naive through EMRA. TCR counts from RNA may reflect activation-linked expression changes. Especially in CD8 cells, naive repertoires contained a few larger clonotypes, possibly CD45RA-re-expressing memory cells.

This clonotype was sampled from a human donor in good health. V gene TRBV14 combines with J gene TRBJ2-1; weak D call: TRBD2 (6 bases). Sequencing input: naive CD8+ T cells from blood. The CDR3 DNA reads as TGTGCCAGCAGCCAATTCGGAGGGACTGAGCAGTTCTTC. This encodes CASSQFGGTEQFF.